This entry features one T cell receptor (beta chain) sequence. Its specificity is not known. This specimen comes from a study of long-term antiretroviral therapy in people with HIV. Study observations and caveats: Dominance of pre-ART expanded clones persisted, fluctuating and often declining after ART.

Germline lookup yields CDR1 SQVTM and CDR2 ANQGSEA. Trimming took 1 base from V and 2 from J, leaving 12 bases between them. The CDR3 spans 16 residues. Researchers report immunoSEQ v3.0 was run at survey level. Generated by immunoSEQ multiplex PCR, the TCRdb table keeps only in-frame clones and is missing some. The data show around 19,000 clones, with 82% seen just once and roughly a tenth held by the top ten. The sequence derives from a man aged 35 to 55 with HIV. Specimen: unsorted PBMCs, collected 2.4 years after starting antiretroviral therapy. This sequence joins TRBV29-1 and TRBJ2-6, with unresolved D. CDR3 coding DNA: TGCAGCGTTGAAGTTCCTTCCGAACCTGGGGCCAACGTCCTGACTTTC. This gives the protein CSVEVPSEPGANVLTF. The entire variable domain, with the rest obtained from reference TRBV29-1 and TRBJ2-6, is as follows: SAVISQKPSRDICQRGTSLTIQCQVDSQVTMMFWYRQQPGQSLTLIATANQGSEATYESGFVIDKFPISRPNLTFSTLTVSNMSPEDSSIYLCSVEVPSEPGANVLTFGAGSRLTVL.